The clone carrying this TCR beta chain was detected a few times. The V and J ends lost 2 bases and 1 base, in that order; junction bases with no gene match: 4. Germline-derived CDR1 and CDR2 are GTSNPN and SVGIG (reference sequence). The CDR3 consists of 14 residues. The record originates from a study of a mutant IDH1 vaccine in newly diagnosed glioma. Study-wide background: A 62.5% male, 37.5% female split and a mean age of about 44 years characterized treated patients.

Measured with immunoSEQ multiplex PCR; TCRdb has only the in-frame clones, and not every one. The repertoire holds approximately 100,000 clones, with about 90% as singletons. Time point described: baseline, week 1 (first vaccination visit). Specified treatment: pre-vaccination baseline after standard-of-care therapy. Donors had new WHO grade 3 or 4 IDH1-mutant, ATRX-lost astrocytomas. Sequencing used PBMCs, obtained from a glioma patient treated with radiotherapy, temozolomide or both. This sequence was found in a woman aged 45-60 years with glioma. This chain joins TRBV30 and TRBJ1-1; 7 bases match TRBD1. This CDR3 reads CAWSRQGANTEAFF. The CDR3 DNA is TGTGCCTGGAGTCGACAGGGCGCGAACACTGAAGCTTTCTTT.